This T cell receptor beta chain was profiled in a study of blood T cell repertoires in COVID-19. At the level of the study: Acute and convalescent COVID-19 samples came from the United States, Italy and Spain. PBMCs, B-cell-depleted T cells, or T cells provided the cDNA or gDNA that made up the material.

Trimming took off 0 bases at V and 6 bases at J, with 20 bases between the two ends. The CDR3 extends over 18 amino acids. Per germline, CDR1 SGHNT and CDR2 YENEEA. The table came from immunoSEQ multiplex PCR; TCRdb's copy has only in-frame clones and leaves some out. This table holds around 46,000 clones, about three quarters found once. The sample was peripheral blood. V is TRBV11-3 and J is TRBJ1-4, with D unclear. The sequence was collected from a human donor with active or convalescent COVID-19. The donor label of this sample is uncertain. In DNA, the CDR3 is TGTGCCAGCAGCTTAGACAACACTGACCGTGCCGGAGATGAAAAACTGTTTTTT. It is translated as CASSLDNTDRAGDEKLFF.